These 32 T cell receptor beta chains share one sample of origin, sequenced in a study of T cell repertoires in cytomegalovirus infection. TCRdb called the reads again in MiXCR, with one record for every CDR3 protein. The profile covers over 90,000 distinct CDR3 sequences, with 16% appearing a single time and around 8.2% taken by the ten largest. Sequenced: PBMCs. The source is a human donor in good health (CMV status not recorded). Some clones in this sample may be carry-over from other donors' samples.

The V and J genes are TRBV5-6 and TRBJ2-7; either TRBD1 or TRBD2 may fit D (5 bases each). V lost 3 bases, J lost 3 bases, and 13 bases lay in between. Germline values: CDR1 SGHDT, CDR2 YYEEEE. The CDR3 is 14 residues long. DNA for the CDR3: TGTGCCAGCAGCTCCTACCGGGACGACTACGAGCAGTACTTC. Translating it yields CASSSYRDDYEQYF.

This sequence joins TRBV20-1 and TRBJ2-5; perhaps D is TRBD1 or TRBD2 (6 bases each). From germline, CDR1 is DFQATT and CDR2 SNEGSKA (reference sequence). The length of the CDR3 is 16 residues. V lost 4 bases, J lost 1 base, and 19 bases lay in between. The CDR3 sequence: CSATGLTGQLQETQYF. As DNA, the CDR3 is TGCAGTGCTACTGGACTAACCGGACAGCTCCAAGAGACCCAGTACTTC.

Many counts were recorded for this clonotype. The V gene is TRBV7-9, the J gene TRBJ2-7; no clear D gene. Germline CDR1 is SEHNR and CDR2 is FQNEAQ (reference sequence). Trimming took off 0 bases at V and 6 bases at J, with 6 bases between the two ends. This CDR3 is 12 amino acids long. The CDR3 DNA follows: TGTGCCAGCAGCTTAGCTTTTGGCGAGCAGTACTTC. It translates to CASSLAFGEQYF.

The chain combines TRBV18 with TRBJ2-3; D possibly matches TRBD1 or TRBD2 (5 bases each). The CDR3 loop spans 15 amino acids. Deletions cut 0 bases from V and 5 bases from J, with 12 bases between. CDR1 and CDR2 from the germline V gene are KGHSH and LQKENI. For the CDR3, the DNA is TGTGCCAGCTCACCACCTGGGACGGTTTTAGATACGCAGTATTTT. Its translation is CASSPPGTVLDTQYF.

This rearrangement joins TRBV12-5 to TRBJ1-1, with a tentative D call TRBD1 (6 bases). Germline V lookup: CDR1 LGHNT, CDR2 FRNRAP. This CDR3 is built from 12 residues. V was pared by 5 bases and J by 10 bases, with 14 bases between. The CDR3 loop reads CASGGGATSAFF. The CDR3 coding sequence is TGTGCTAGTGGTGGGGGGGCGACTTCAGCTTTCTTT.

Concerning this clonotype: One end of the junction fails to match germline, which may point to a read error. The chain carries TRBV12-3 or TRBV12-4 and TRBJ1-2; 8 bases are a match to TRBD1. This CDR3 comprises 15 residues. CDR3: CASSLSRTGFYGYIF. The CDR3 DNA is TGTGCCAGCAGTTTAAGTCGGACAGGGTTCTATGGCTACATCTTC.

This clonotype was detected a few times. The CDR3 DNA is TGTGCCAGCAGCCTCTGGGGGGGGGAAACTGAAGCTTTCTTT. Translating it yields CASSLWGGETEAFF. The chain is built from TRBV7-9 and TRBJ1-1; a possible D gene is TRBD1 (5 bases). The CDR3 covers 14 residues. Germline V gene data show CDR1 as SEHNR and CDR2 as FQNEAQ (reference sequence). V was clipped by 5 bases and J by 5 bases, with 15 bases between them.

The chain couples TRBV6-2 or TRBV6-3 to TRBJ1-1; TRBD1 might be the D (5 bases). V was trimmed by 6 bases and J by 4 bases, leaving 18 bases between them. Looked up from germline, CDR1 is MNHEY and CDR2 is SVGEGT. The CDR3 runs to 15 residues. CDR3 sequence reads: CASRETGTVVTEAFF. The CDR3 DNA follows: TGTGCCAGCAGAGAGACCGGGACCGTGGTCACTGAAGCTTTCTTT.

The sample holds many counts of this clonotype. The chain joins TRBV7-3 to TRBJ1-2, with D possibly matching TRBD1 (6 bases). CDR3 length equals 14 residues. Germline V gives CDR1 SGHTA, CDR2 FQGTGA. The V end was cut by 5 bases, the J end by 4 bases, with 14 bases between. CDR3 DNA sequence: TGTGCCAGCAGCCCGGGACACAAACTCTATGGCTACACCTTC. Translation: CASSPGHKLYGYTF.

The genes are TRBV7-9 and TRBJ2-5; TRBD2 matches at 11 bases. The CDR3 is 15 amino acids. V was clipped by 5 bases and J by 2 bases; unmatched bases: 4. Germline CDR1 and CDR2: SEHNR and FQNEAQ (reference sequence). CDR3 in amino acids: CASSATSGGQETQYF. DNA of the CDR3: TGTGCCAGCAGCGCCACTAGCGGGGGTCAAGAGACCCAGTACTTC.

The chain couples TRBV12-3 or TRBV12-4 to TRBJ1-1; D gene uncertain. The CDR3 totals 16 residues. V dropped 3 bases and J dropped 0 bases, with 14 bases sitting between them. In DNA form, the CDR3 reads TGTGCCAGCAGTTTGTCGCCGGCAGACATGAACACTGAAGCTTTCTTT. Amino acids: CASSLSPADMNTEAFF.

This clonotype occurred a few times. This chain links TRBV4-1 with TRBJ1-1, with 8 positions matching TRBD1. Unmatched junction bases numbered 6, after V lost 4 bases and J lost 8 bases. Per the germline V gene, CDR1 is MGHRA and CDR2 is YSYEKL. The CDR3 is 13 amino acids. This CDR3 is CASSPAGTGEAFF. For the CDR3, the DNA is TGCGCCAGCAGCCCTGCCGGGACAGGAGAAGCTTTCTTT.

J is TRBJ2-3 and V is TRBV2; D may be TRBD2 (6 bases). The germline V gene encodes CDR1 SNHLY and CDR2 FYNNEI. This CDR3 has 15 amino acids. V lost 3 bases, J lost 0 bases, and 10 bases lay in between. This CDR3 is CASSDRRASTDTQYF. CDR3 coding DNA: TGTGCCAGCAGTGATCGGAGGGCTAGCACAGATACGCAGTATTTT. Supplemented by reference TRBV2 and TRBJ2-3, the full variable domain reads EPEVTQTPSHQVTQMGQEVILRCVPISNHLYFYWYRQILGQKVEFLVSFYNNEISEKSEIFDDQFSVERPDGSNFTLKIRSTKLEDSAMYFCASSDRRASTDTQYFGPGTRLTVL.

To note about this clonotype: The junction differs from germline at one of its ends, possibly a read error. This chain uses TRBV6-6 with TRBJ1-5, with D tentatively TRBD1 (6 bases). CDR1 is MNHNY, CDR2 SVGAGI, per germline (reference sequence). CDR3 size: 14 residues. CDR3 DNA: TGTGCCAGCAGTTATCAGGGGAGCAATCATCCCCAGCATTTT. This codes for CASSYQGSNHPQHF.

This clonotype has just a few counts. V is TRBV9 and J is TRBJ2-2; 11 bases map to TRBD2. The CDR3 totals 17 residues. J lost 7 bases, V lost 0 bases, and 8 bases had no gene match. In germline, CDR1 is SGDLS, CDR2 YYNGEE. The CDR3 nucleotides read TGTGCCAGCAGCGTAGCTAGCGGGGGGACGTACGACGGGGAGCTGTTTTTT. Its protein product is CASSVASGGTYDGELFF.

This clonotype was observed a few times. V gene TRBV11-1 combines with J gene TRBJ1-1, with a possible D match to TRBD1 (5 bases). The CDR3 sequence is 14 residues long. The V and J ends lost 4 bases and 3 bases respectively, with 12 bases between them. Germline loops: CDR1 SGHAT, CDR2 FQDESV (reference sequence). The CDR3 DNA reads as TGTGCCAGCAGCTCTCCCACGGGGGACACTGAAGCTTTCTTT. It translates to CASSSPTGDTEAFF.

This chain connects TRBV6-2 or TRBV6-3 to TRBJ2-5; TRBD2 agrees at 10 bases. Germline CDR1 reads MNHEY; CDR2 reads SVGEGT. J lost 2 bases, V lost 0 bases, and 9 bases had no gene match. The length of the CDR3 is 18 residues. CDR3 region: CASSYSLAGGRGQETQYF. In DNA, the CDR3 is TGTGCCAGCAGTTACTCTTTAGCGGGGGGCCGAGGGCAAGAGACCCAGTACTTC.

This clonotype was detected a few times. The chain's CDR3 is CSVDARRAYNEQFF. Here the CDR3 DNA reads TGCAGCGTAGACGCGCGCCGGGCCTACAATGAGCAGTTCTTC. The chain couples TRBV29-1 to TRBJ2-1; no clear D. Germline V lookup: CDR1 SQVTM, CDR2 ANQGSEA. Trimming removed 6 bases at V and 2 bases at J, with 14 bases between. This CDR3 comprises 14 residues.

This clonotype has ten or more counts. An end of the junction does not agree with germline; a read error may underlie this. The chain couples TRBV7-7 to TRBJ2-1; TRBD1 matches at 9 bases. CDR3 size: 14 residues. CDR1 is SSHAT, CDR2 FNYEAQ, per germline (reference sequence). This CDR3 reads CASSRDREADEQFF. CDR3 in DNA: TGTGCTAGCAGCCGGGACAGGGAGGCGGATGAGCAGTTCTTC.

The J gene is TRBJ1-1, the V gene TRBV28; no definite D call. Germline V gives CDR1 MDHEN, CDR2 SYDVKM. V was cut by 8 bases and J by 5 bases, with 15 bases left in between. CDR3 size: 13 residues. In nucleotides, the CDR3 is TGTGCCAGCGTGGGAGGCTTTTGGACTGAAGCTTTCTTT. Residues: CASVGGFWTEAFF.

CDR3 protein: CASSFRGDSYNEQFF. As DNA, the CDR3 is TGTGCCAGCAGCTTCAGGGGGGACTCCTACAATGAGCAGTTCTTC. The chain couples TRBV11-3 to TRBJ2-1, with D perhaps TRBD1 (7 bases). The germline V gene has CDR1 SGHNT and CDR2 YENEEA. This CDR3 contains 15 residues. V dropped 3 bases and J dropped 0 bases, with 9 bases sitting between them.

The V gene is TRBV7-6, the J gene TRBJ2-1; 11 nucleotides align to TRBD2. Unmatched junction bases numbered 13, after V lost 1 base and J lost 5 bases. The CDR3 has 19 residues. Germline CDR1 and CDR2: SGHVS and FNYEAQ. DNA for the CDR3: TGTGCCAGCAGCTTAGTTCCCCTTAGCGGGGGGGCCGGGGACAATGAGCAGTTCTTC. Residues: CASSLVPLSGGAGDNEQFF.

This clonotype occurred many times. J is TRBJ2-2 and V is TRBV7-3, with a tentative D call TRBD1 (7 bases). This CDR3 has 16 amino acids. Trimming cost V 1 base and J 3 bases, with 12 bases left between them. Germline values: CDR1 SGHTA, CDR2 FQGTGA. DNA for the CDR3: TGTGCCAGCAGCTTAAGGAGGGGGCCCGACACCGGGGAGCTGTTTTTT. Its protein is CASSLRRGPDTGELFF.

The chain links TRBV7-2 to TRBJ2-2; 10 nucleotides match TRBD2. Germline V gene sequence: CDR1 SGHTA, CDR2 FQGNSA. Unmatched junction bases numbered 7, after V lost 5 bases and J lost 4 bases. This CDR3 comprises 16 residues. CDR3 nucleotide sequence: TGTGCCAGCAGCCCCGGACTAGCGGTCCTCACCGGGGAGCTGTTTTTT. As protein: CASSPGLAVLTGELFF.

This clonotype was counted between two and nine times. This sequence joins TRBV18 and TRBJ2-1; D remains unclear. V was cut by 2 bases and J by 6 bases, with 14 bases left in between. Germline lookup yields CDR1 KGHSH and CDR2 LQKENI. The CDR3 is made up of 15 amino acids. CDR3 nucleotide sequence: TGTGCCAGCTCACCAGTATGGGGTGGATTCAATGAGCAGTTCTTC. It specifies CASSPVWGGFNEQFF. Full variable domain (remainder filled in from reference TRBV18 and TRBJ2-1): NAGVMQNPRHLVRRRGQEARLRCSPMKGHSHVYWYRQLPEEGLKFMVYLQKENIIDESGMPKERFSAEFPKEGPSILRIQQVVRGDSAAYFCASSPVWGGFNEQFFGPGTRLTVL.

This clonotype was seen a handful of times. V and J are TRBV4-3 and TRBJ2-6, with D unclear. Germline loops: CDR1 LGHNA, CDR2 YSLEER. V was cut by 1 base and J by 4 bases, with 11 bases left in between. This CDR3 is 16 amino acids long. The CDR3 loop reads CASSQGGPSGANVLTF. The CDR3 DNA sequence: TGCGCCAGCAGCCAAGGGGGTCCCTCCGGGGCCAACGTCCTGACTTTC.

Many counts were recorded for this clonotype. The gene calls are TRBV7-2 and TRBJ2-1; 8 nucleotides align to TRBD1. Germline V gene lookup returns CDR1 SGHTA and CDR2 FQGNSA. The CDR3 is 13 residues long. J was trimmed by 7 bases and V by 1 base; bases with no gene match: 0. The CDR3 region has the DNA TGTGCCAGCAGCTTAGACAGGGGGAATGAGCAGTTCTTC. This codes for CASSLDRGNEQFF.

The chain couples TRBV7-2 to TRBJ2-7, with 13 bases aligning to TRBD2. This CDR3 has 15 amino acids. The V gene end was trimmed by 3 bases and the J gene end by 2 bases; junction bases not matched to a gene: 1. From germline, CDR1 is SGHTA and CDR2 FQGNSA. The CDR3 region has the DNA TGTGCCAGCAGCTTGGGACTAGCGGGGACCTACGAGCAGTACTTC. Translated, it gives CASSLGLAGTYEQYF.

This clonotype was counted between two and nine times. The CDR3 nucleotides are TGCAGCGTTCCGGACAGCCTCTATGGCTACACCTTC. Its translation: CSVPDSLYGYTF. The V gene is TRBV29-1, the J gene TRBJ1-2; possible D gene TRBD1, 6 bases. In germline, CDR1 is SQVTM, CDR2 ANQGSEA. The CDR3 runs to 12 residues. V was shortened by 5 bases and J by 4 bases, with 11 bases between the two germline ends. Complete variable domain (other parts from reference TRBV29-1 and TRBJ1-2): SAVISQKPSRDICQRGTSLTIQCQVDSQVTMMFWYRQQPGQSLTLIATANQGSEATYESGFVIDKFPISRPNLTFSTLTVSNMSPEDSSIYLCSVPDSLYGYTFGSGTRLTVV.

This clonotype has more than one count but fewer than ten. The chain joins TRBV19 to TRBJ1-5; no reliable D call. Looked up from germline, CDR1 is LNHDA and CDR2 is SQIVND (reference sequence). There are 15 residues in the CDR3. V was clipped by 6 bases and J by 2 bases, with 14 bases between them. As DNA, the CDR3 is TGTGCCAGTAGCATGCGAGGGTTCGGCAATCAGCCCCAGCATTTT. Protein: CASSMRGFGNQPQHF.

Details on this clonotype: A junction boundary mismatches the germline segment, possibly from a read error. The CDR3 reads CASSLLAGMKTQDF. The CDR3, as DNA: TGTGCCAGCAGCTTATTAGCAGGGATGAAGACCCAGGACTTC. V is TRBV7-9 and J is TRBJ2-5, with D possibly being TRBD1 (5 bases). This CDR3 is built from 14 residues. The germline V gene encodes CDR1 SEHNR and CDR2 FQNEAQ (reference sequence).

This clonotype was detected many times. This sequence joins TRBV7-2 and TRBJ2-7; D possibly uses TRBD1 or TRBD2 (5 bases each). The CDR3 is 13 amino acids. The V gene's germline CDR1 is SGHTA and CDR2 FQGNSA. Trimming cost V 3 bases and J 5 bases, with 11 bases left between them. The CDR3 spells CASSFAGTDEQYF. CDR3 nucleotides: TGTGCCAGCAGCTTCGCCGGGACGGACGAGCAGTACTTC. The full variable domain, its missing parts supplied by reference TRBV7-2 and TRBJ2-7, is GAGVSQSPSNKVTEKGKDVELRCDPISGHTALYWYRQSLGQGLEFLIYFQGNSAPDKSGLPSDRFSAERTGGSVSTLTIQRTQQEDSAVYLCASSFAGTDEQYFGPGTRLTVT.